Listed below are T cell receptor beta chains from one sample, sequenced in a study of identical twins. TCRdb re-called the 5' RACE reads with MiXCR, one entry per CDR3 protein. The sample shows 1.5 million to 2 million distinct CDR3 sequences, around 29% of them seen only once. Sequences were obtained from cord blood. These receptor sequences come from a newborn girl in good health. The CDR3 runs from the conserved cysteine through the conserved F or W. D genes are given only for firm matches. Only part of the rows carry a size: once, few, many, or a class if the clone is expanded.

d_call clone_size j_call v_call cdr3_nt cdr3_aa
- - TRBJ2-3 TRBV5-4 TGTGCCAGCAGCACCCCAGCAGGGAACACAGATACGCAGTATTTT CASSTPAGNTDTQYF
TRBD1 few TRBJ2-3 TRBV20-1 TGCAGTGCTTCCAGACAGGGGCGCACAGATACGCAGTATTTT CSASRQGRTDTQYF
- - TRBJ1-1 TRBV18 TGTGCCAGCTTAGCAGGGGCGCCAATGAACACTGAAGCTTTCTTT CASLAGAPMNTEAFF
TRBD2 few TRBJ2-3 TRBV5-1 TGCGCCAGCAGCTTGTTCTCTAGCGGGCGAGATACGCAGTATTTT CASSLFSSGRDTQYF
- few TRBJ1-2 TRBV2 TGTGCCAGCAGTTCAACAGGGTTAAGGGGCTACACCTTC CASSSTGLRGYTF
- - TRBJ2-7 TRBV13 TGTGCCAGCAGCTCCGTGTTCGACGAGCAGTACTTC CASSSVFDEQYF
TRBD1 - TRBJ1-2 TRBV20-1 TGCAGTGCTAGGGACAGGGGGGTAAATGGCTACACCTTC CSARDRGVNGYTF
TRBD2 - TRBJ2-7 TRBV28 TGTGCCAGCAGTATGTATAGCGGGAGGTCCTACGAGCAGTACTTC CASSMYSGRSYEQYF
- - TRBJ2-5 TRBV27 TGTGCCAGCAGTTTAGGGGTTTACGAGACCCAGTACTTC CASSLGVYETQYF
- - TRBJ2-7 TRBV12-3/TRBV12-4 TGTGCCAGCAGTTTTGGGGTTATGGACGAGCAGTACTTC CASSFGVMDEQYF
- - TRBJ2-1 TRBV13 TGTGCCAGCAGCCTCCCCCCGGGTCACCAGTACGGGGGTTACAATGAGCAGTTCTTC CASSLPPGHQYGGYNEQFF
- - TRBJ2-1 TRBV20-1 TGCAGTGCTGGGGGGAGCGCTTCCTACAATGAGCAGTTCTTC CSAGGSASYNEQFF
- - TRBJ2-1 TRBV20-1 TGCAGTGCTAGAGATCGAAACAAGGGGGGCTCCTACAATGAGCAGTTCTTC CSARDRNKGGSYNEQFF
- - TRBJ2-1 TRBV7-9 TGTGCCAGCAGCTCGTCTTCCGGGTCCTATACATGGGACAATGAGCAGTTCTTC CASSSSSGSYTWDNEQFF
- many TRBJ2-1 TRBV2 TGTGCCAGCAGTGCTTTGGACAAGCAGTTCTTC CASSALDKQFF
- - TRBJ1-2 TRBV18 TGTGCCAGCTCTCGGAGAAACGGCTACACCTTC CASSRRNGYTF